This passage covers 21 T cell receptor beta chains from one sample sequenced in a study of cytomegalovirus exposure and HLA in healthy donors. Primers included in the PCR were 60 Vbeta and 13 Jbeta primers. The method was immunoSEQ multiplex PCR; TCRdb's version includes in-frame clones alone and lacks a portion of them. The table records over 100,000 clones, around three quarters of them present only once. The sequenced sample was PBMCs. These receptors all stem from a woman under 40 in good health and CMV-seropositive.

The V and J genes are TRBV2 and TRBJ2-1; 9 bases agree with TRBD1. Looked up from germline, CDR1 is SNHLY and CDR2 is FYNNEI. The CDR3 has 14 amino acids. Losses at the gene ends were 4 bases for V and 9 bases for J; bases not matched to a gene: 7. DNA for the CDR3: TGTGCCAGCAGTGTTAAGGGACAGGGAGGTGAGCAGTTCTTC. Amino acid sequence: CASSVKGQGGEQFF.

In this sample, this clone turned up a few times. Germline is not matched at one junction end, which may reflect a read error. This chain joins TRBV5-4 and TRBJ2-3; D may be TRBD2 (5 bases). The CDR3 totals 17 residues. Germline lookup yields CDR1 SGHNT and CDR2 YYREEE (reference sequence). CDR3 protein: CASSQDGTSDNTDTQYF. Here the CDR3 DNA reads TGCGCCAGCAGCCAAGATGGAACTAGTGACAATACAGATACGCAGTATTTT.

The count of this clone is one. V and J are TRBV9 and TRBJ2-3, with 8 nucleotides matching TRBD1. The germline gives CDR1 SGDLS, CDR2 YYNGEE. This CDR3 spans 18 amino acids. With 2 bases clipped from V and 2 bases from J, the junction kept 13 bases outside the gene matches. This CDR3 reads CASSVQGADRANTDTQYF. The CDR3 nucleotides read TGTGCCAGCAGCGTCCAGGGGGCCGACAGGGCCAACACAGATACGCAGTATTTT.

The chain links TRBV6-5 to TRBJ1-2, with D unresolved. The CDR3 consists of 12 residues. The germline V gene has CDR1 MNHEY and CDR2 SVGAGI. V was trimmed by 6 bases and J by 6 bases, leaving 11 bases between them. Here the CDR3 DNA reads TGTGCCAGCAGGGGAGCCGGGAATGGCTACACCTTC. Its protein product is CASRGAGNGYTF.

The chain uses TRBV5-4 and TRBJ2-5; maybe TRBD2 (7 bases). Trimming took 4 bases from V and 4 from J, leaving 17 bases between them. CDR1 SGHNT and CDR2 YYREEE come from the germline V gene (reference sequence). The CDR3 consists of 15 residues. CDR3 bases: TGTGCCAGCAGCATGGGGGGGCGGCAATCAGAGACCCAGTACTTC. It translates to CASSMGGRQSETQYF.

The chain links TRBV27 to TRBJ1-5; D remains unclear. V was cut by 5 bases and J by 4 bases, with 6 bases left in between. CDR3 size: 12 residues. Germline CDR1 and CDR2: MNHEY and SMNVEV (reference sequence). CDR3 protein: CASSPNNQPQHF. As DNA, the CDR3 is TGTGCCAGCAGTCCCAATAATCAGCCCCAGCATTTT.

The chain recombines TRBV19 with TRBJ2-3, with 10 bases matching TRBD2. J gave up 2 bases and V 5 bases, and 4 bases lay outside the gene matches. The germline V gene encodes CDR1 LNHDA and CDR2 SQIVND (reference sequence). The CDR3 is made up of 15 amino acids. CDR3 coding DNA: TGTGCCAGTAGTGGTAGCGGGGGGAACACAGATACGCAGTATTTT. It encodes CASSGSGGNTDTQYF.

The chain has TRBV4-2 and TRBJ1-6; D is unresolved. The CDR3 has 15 amino acids. The V end lost 0 bases, the J end lost 7 bases, and 10 bases lay between the germline ends. Germline CDR1 is LGHNA and CDR2 is YNFKEQ. The CDR3 nucleotides are TGTGCCAGCAGCCAAGACGGAGGGATCAATTCACCCCTCCACTTT. Protein: CASSQDGGINSPLHF.

This clone was recorded at least ten times. The V gene is TRBV9, the J gene TRBJ2-7; maybe TRBD1 (7 bases). The ends were cut back, 5 bases at V and 3 bases at J, with 15 bases in the middle. The CDR3 runs to 14 residues. Germline values: CDR1 SGDLS, CDR2 YYNGEE. CDR3 sequence reads: CASSPGGSGYEQYF. In nucleotides, the CDR3 is TGTGCCAGCAGTCCAGGGGGTAGCGGCTACGAGCAGTACTTC.

CDR3 region: CASTPTSGDYNEQFF. Here the CDR3 DNA reads TGCGCCAGCACGCCCACAAGCGGGGATTACAATGAGCAGTTCTTC. The V gene is TRBV5-1, the J gene TRBJ2-1; TRBD2 agrees at 7 bases. V shed 6 bases and J 4 bases; nucleotides not matched to a gene: 10. CDR3 length equals 15 residues. Germline V gene lookup returns CDR1 SGHRS and CDR2 YFSETQ. Together with reference TRBV5-1 and TRBJ2-1, the CDR3 gives the full variable domain: KAGVTQTPRYLIKTRGQQVTLSCSPISGHRSVSWYQQTPGQGLQFLFEYFSETQRNKGNFPGRFSGRQFSNSRSEMNVSTLELGDSALYLCASTPTSGDYNEQFFGPGTRLTVL.

Note on this clone: Relative to the germline gene, one junction end is altered; a read error may explain this. V is TRBV7-9 and J is TRBJ2-7, with 10 nucleotides matching TRBD1. This CDR3 region has 14 residues. Per germline, CDR1 SEHNR and CDR2 FQNEAQ (reference sequence). The CDR3 DNA sequence: TGTTCCAGCAGCCGGACAGGGGGTGAATACGAGCAGTACTTC. Translation: CSSSRTGGEYEQYF.

This clone was seen a few times. The chain recombines TRBV5-4 with TRBJ2-2; D remains ambiguous. Germline assignment: CDR1 SGHNT and CDR2 YYREEE (reference sequence). CDR3 length equals 17 residues. V lost 1 base to trimming and J lost 0 bases, with 13 bases between them. For the CDR3, the DNA is TGTGCCAGCAGCTTGATGTACTTAACTTCGAACACCGGGGAGCTGTTTTTT. Its protein product is CASSLMYLTSNTGELFF.

The rearrangement uses TRBV29-1 and TRBJ1-2, with D possibly TRBD1 on 5 matching bases. The CDR3 has 12 residues. In germline, CDR1 is SQVTM, CDR2 ANQGSEA. V gave up 0 bases and J gave up 7 bases, with 9 bases separating them. For the CDR3, the DNA is TGCAGCGTTGAAGACAGGGATTCTGGCTACACCTTC. This codes for CSVEDRDSGYTF.

The chain has TRBV5-1 and TRBJ1-1; D ambiguous. The V and J ends lost 5 bases and 1 base respectively, with 18 bases between them. This CDR3 is built from 16 residues. Germline assignment: CDR1 SGHRS and CDR2 YFSETQ. The CDR3 nucleotides are TGCGCCAGCAGGACTGTGTACGGGGTCCGGAACACTGAAGCTTTCTTT. This codes for CASRTVYGVRNTEAFF.

The V call is TRBV2, the J call TRBJ2-2; perhaps TRBD2 as D (5 bases). Trimming took 2 bases from V and 5 from J, leaving 21 bases between them. The CDR3 loop spans 18 amino acids. Germline values: CDR1 SNHLY, CDR2 FYNNEI. CDR3 protein: CASSEPRTRTVETGELFF. Here the CDR3 DNA reads TGTGCCAGCAGTGAACCCAGGACTCGAACCGTGGAAACCGGGGAGCTGTTTTTT.

The chain links TRBV9 to TRBJ2-1, with TRBD2 matching 11 bases. The CDR3 runs to 16 residues. Germline CDR1 is SGDLS and CDR2 is YYNGEE. The J segment lost 4 bases and the V segment lost 2 bases, leaving 5 bases of the junction unmatched. CDR3 nucleotides: TGTGCCAGCAGCGTCCTATCTAGCGGGGGGTACAATGAGCAGTTCTTC. Encoded protein: CASSVLSSGGYNEQFF.

The CDR3 coding sequence is TGTGCCAGCAGCTTAGATCCAAGCTCCAATGAGCAGTTCTTC. This translates into CASSLDPSSNEQFF. The V gene is TRBV7-2, the J gene TRBJ2-1; D is unclear. The CDR3 totals 14 residues. V lost 1 base, J lost 6 bases, and 10 bases lay in between. Germline-derived CDR1 and CDR2 are SGHTA and FQGNSA.

The chain has TRBV4-1 and TRBJ1-1, with a tentative D call TRBD1 (5 bases). Germline values: CDR1 MGHRA, CDR2 YSYEKL. V dropped 0 bases and J dropped 1 base, with 12 bases sitting between them. The CDR3 runs 16 residues. CDR3 region: CASSQDCGGGNTEAFF. CDR3 in DNA: TGCGCCAGCAGCCAAGATTGCGGGGGGGGGAACACTGAAGCTTTCTTT.

The table lists this clone with a few counts. The J gene is TRBJ1-1, the V gene TRBV5-1, with D perhaps TRBD1 (5 bases). Germline-derived CDR1 and CDR2 are SGHRS and YFSETQ. This CDR3 comprises 15 residues. V lost 0 bases, J lost 1 base, and 10 bases lay in between. The CDR3 is CASSLAVRENTEAFF. CDR3 nucleotides: TGCGCCAGCAGCTTGGCAGTCAGGGAGAACACTGAAGCTTTCTTT. Together with reference TRBV5-1 and TRBJ1-1, the CDR3 gives the full variable domain: KAGVTQTPRYLIKTRGQQVTLSCSPISGHRSVSWYQQTPGQGLQFLFEYFSETQRNKGNFPGRFSGRQFSNSRSEMNVSTLELGDSALYLCASSLAVRENTEAFFGQGTRLTVV.

Of note for this clone: The sample holds other DNA sequences that translate to the same CDR3. This chain links TRBV27 with TRBJ1-1; D perhaps matches TRBD1 (6 bases). V was trimmed by 3 bases and J by 3 bases, leaving 11 bases between them. This CDR3 spans 14 amino acids. CDR1 is MNHEY and CDR2 is SMNVEV in the germline V gene (reference sequence). CDR3 sequence (DNA): TGTGCCAGCAGTTTCTACAGGGCGGACACTGAAGCTTTCTTT. Translated: CASSFYRADTEAFF.

This clone was detected a few times. The rearrangement joins TRBV7-2 to TRBJ1-4; the D is unclear. V lost 5 bases and J 8 bases, leaving 9 bases between the germline ends. CDR3 length: 12 amino acids. Germline assignment: CDR1 SGHTA and CDR2 FQGNSA. The CDR3 bases are TGTGCCAGCAGCATCCCCGGGGAAAAACTGTTTTTT. Residues: CASSIPGEKLFF.